This TCR beta chain emerged from a study of T cell responses to AZD1222 COVID-19 vaccine. A remark on this clone: As yet, its antigen is unknown.

Points from the study as a whole: In a largely white British group with more females than males, clonal diversity was possibly underestimated.

V lost 5 bases and J lost 0; bases outside the gene matches: 3. The CDR3 has 16 residues. In germline, CDR1 is LGHNA, CDR2 YSLEER. Sequencing was performed with immunoSEQ multiplex PCR; in TCRdb, only in-frame clones are kept and a portion is missing. This table holds under 200,000 clones, about 92% found once. The genes are TRBV4-3 and TRBJ2-2; 10 bases map to TRBD2. The clonotype comes from an adult who received the MenACWY meningococcal vaccine as a control. The sample here was peripheral blood, taken 28 days after the second dose of the MenACWY control vaccine. The CDR3 loop reads CASSETSGANTGELFF. The CDR3 DNA reads TGCGCCAGCAGCGAAACTAGCGGGGCGAACACCGGGGAGCTGTTTTTT.